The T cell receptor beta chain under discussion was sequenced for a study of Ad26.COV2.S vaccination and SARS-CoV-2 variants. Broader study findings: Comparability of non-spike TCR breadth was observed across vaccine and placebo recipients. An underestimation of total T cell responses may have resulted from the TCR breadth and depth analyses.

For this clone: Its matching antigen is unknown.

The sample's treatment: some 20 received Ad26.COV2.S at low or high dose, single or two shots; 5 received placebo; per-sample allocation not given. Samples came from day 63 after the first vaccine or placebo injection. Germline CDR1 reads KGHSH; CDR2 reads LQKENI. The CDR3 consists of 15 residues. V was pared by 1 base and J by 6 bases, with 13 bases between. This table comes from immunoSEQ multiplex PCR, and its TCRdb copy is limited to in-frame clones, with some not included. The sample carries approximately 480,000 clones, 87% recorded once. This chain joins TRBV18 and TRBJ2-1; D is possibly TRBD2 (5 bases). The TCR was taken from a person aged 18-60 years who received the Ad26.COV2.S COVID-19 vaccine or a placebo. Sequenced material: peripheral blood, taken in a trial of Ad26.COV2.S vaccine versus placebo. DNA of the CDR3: TGTGCCAGCTCACCACTGGACTCCCCGGGCAATGAGCAGTTCTTC. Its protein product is CASSPLDSPGNEQFF.